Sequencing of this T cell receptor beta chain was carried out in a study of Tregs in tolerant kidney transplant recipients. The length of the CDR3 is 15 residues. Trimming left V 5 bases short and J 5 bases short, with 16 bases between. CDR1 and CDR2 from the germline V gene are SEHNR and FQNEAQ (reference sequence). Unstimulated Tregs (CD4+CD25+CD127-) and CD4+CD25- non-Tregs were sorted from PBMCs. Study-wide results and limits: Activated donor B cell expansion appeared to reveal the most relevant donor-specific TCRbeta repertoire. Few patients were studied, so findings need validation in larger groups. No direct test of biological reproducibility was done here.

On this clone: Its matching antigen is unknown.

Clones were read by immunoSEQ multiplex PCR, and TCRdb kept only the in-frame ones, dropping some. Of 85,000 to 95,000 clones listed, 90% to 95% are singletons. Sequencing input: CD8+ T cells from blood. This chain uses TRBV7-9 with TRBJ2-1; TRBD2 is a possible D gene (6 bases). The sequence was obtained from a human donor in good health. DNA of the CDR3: TGTGCCAGCAGCCCAGGACTATACGAGGACAATGAGCAGTTCTTC. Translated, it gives CASSPGLYEDNEQFF.